One sample yielded the 13 T cell receptor beta chains listed below, sequenced in a study of cytomegalovirus exposure and HLA in healthy donors. Primers: 60 Vbeta forward and 13 Jbeta reverse. TCRdb keeps only in-frame clones here, not all; method: immunoSEQ multiplex PCR. The table records 250,000 to 350,000 clones, around 86% of them present only once. Sequencing used PBMCs. The receptors here all came from a man aged 35 to 55 in good health and CMV-seropositive.

This clone was detected only a few times. The chain uses TRBV2 and TRBJ1-1; D perhaps matches TRBD1 (6 bases). CDR3 length: 11 amino acids. Germline V gives CDR1 SNHLY, CDR2 FYNNEI. The V end was cut by 9 bases, the J end by 5 bases, with 10 bases between. CDR3 DNA: TGTGCCAGTCCACAGGGAACTGAAGCTTTCTTT. It is translated as CASPQGTEAFF.

The V gene is TRBV6-5, the J gene TRBJ1-1; 8 nucleotides align to TRBD1. The V and J ends lost 3 bases and 5 bases, in that order; junction bases with no gene match: 5. This CDR3 region has 14 residues. Per germline, CDR1 MNHEY and CDR2 SVGAGI. CDR3 bases: TGTGCCAGCAGTTATCGTCACAGGGGGACTGAAGCTTTCTTT. Amino acid sequence: CASSYRHRGTEAFF.

The chain recombines TRBV18 with TRBJ2-7, with TRBD1 matching over 9 bases. The CDR3 contains 14 residues. V shed 6 bases and J 5 bases; nucleotides not matched to a gene: 8. Looked up from germline, CDR1 is KGHSH and CDR2 is LQKENI. CDR3 region: CASSTGGGFNEQYF. In DNA form, the CDR3 reads TGTGCCAGCTCCACAGGGGGCGGATTTAACGAGCAGTACTTC.

CDR3 coding DNA: TGTGCCAGCAGCCAAGATCTTGGGGGGAACTATGGCTACACCTTC. Residues: CASSQDLGGNYGYTF. The chain joins TRBV14 to TRBJ1-2, with a tentative D call TRBD1 (5 bases). Looked up from germline, CDR1 is SGHDN and CDR2 is FVKESK. V was cut by 0 bases and J by 2 bases, with 10 bases left in between. CDR3 length equals 15 residues.

J is TRBJ2-7 and V is TRBV28; D is perhaps TRBD1 (6 bases). V lost 7 bases and J 2 bases, leaving 9 bases between the germline ends. The CDR3 is 12 amino acids. The germline gives CDR1 MDHEN, CDR2 SYDVKM. The CDR3 bases are TGTGCCAGCATGGGGGACACCTACGAGCAGTACTTC. Translated: CASMGDTYEQYF.

The chain couples TRBV4-2 to TRBJ2-1; weak D call: TRBD2 (6 bases). This CDR3 spans 14 amino acids. Looked up from germline, CDR1 is LGHNA and CDR2 is YNFKEQ. Trimming stripped 0 bases from V and 10 bases from J, with 13 bases between. The CDR3 spells CASSQETSLREQFF. The CDR3 DNA sequence: TGTGCCAGCAGCCAAGAAACTAGCCTTAGGGAGCAGTTCTTC.

The CDR3 DNA reads TGCAGCGGGGCGACAGGGAGCTCCTACGAGCAGTACTTC. Translated, it gives CSGATGSSYEQYF. This sequence joins TRBV29-1 and TRBJ2-7, with 7 bases identical to TRBD1. Losses at the gene ends were 7 bases for V and 0 bases for J; bases not matched to a gene: 6. Germline-derived CDR1 and CDR2 are SQVTM and ANQGSEA. The CDR3 contains 13 residues.

CDR3 amino acids: CASSWTGRADTQYF. The CDR3 nucleotides are TGTGCCAGCTCGTGGACAGGGAGGGCAGATACGCAGTATTTT. V is TRBV18 and J is TRBJ2-3; TRBD1 is a possible D gene (8 bases). The CDR3 contains 14 residues. Trimming cost V 6 bases and J 4 bases, with 14 bases left between them. Germline V gives CDR1 KGHSH, CDR2 LQKENI.

This chain links TRBV6-5 with TRBJ1-4; D ambiguous. This CDR3 region has 14 residues. V shed 6 bases and J shed 2 bases, with 10 bases lying between them. CDR1 and CDR2 from the germline V gene are MNHEY and SVGAGI. CDR3 residues: CASSFGVTNEKLFF. In nucleotides, the CDR3 is TGTGCCAGCAGCTTCGGGGTCACTAATGAAAAACTGTTTTTT.

In this sample, this clone turned up once. J is TRBJ2-7 and V is TRBV9; TRBD2 is a possible D gene (6 bases). Trimming took 2 bases from V and 2 from J, leaving 11 bases between them. This CDR3 comprises 14 residues. CDR1 is SGDLS, CDR2 YYNGEE, per germline. The CDR3 bases are TGTGCCAGCAGCGTGGGGACGGGAGCCTACGAGCAGTACTTC. It translates to CASSVGTGAYEQYF.

The sample holds one count of this clone. This chain connects TRBV5-6 to TRBJ2-3, with unresolved D. Trimming took off 2 bases at V and 5 bases at J, with 3 bases between the two ends. CDR3 length: 11 amino acids. Germline CDR1 and CDR2: SGHDT and YYEEEE. This CDR3 is CASSLQDTQYF. CDR3 coding DNA: TGTGCCAGCAGCTTACAAGATACGCAGTATTTT.

The rearrangement uses TRBV4-1 and TRBJ2-3; D unclear. The CDR3 is 15 residues long. V shed 1 base and J shed 5 bases, with 13 bases lying between them. CDR1 MGHRA and CDR2 YSYEKL come from the germline V gene. Here the CDR3 reads CASSQAGQQRDTQYF. Here the CDR3 DNA reads TGCGCCAGCAGCCAAGCTGGCCAACAAAGAGATACGCAGTATTTT.

This chain connects TRBV7-9 to TRBJ2-7, with D tentatively TRBD1 (5 bases). Germline V gene lookup returns CDR1 SEHNR and CDR2 FQNEAQ (reference sequence). V lost 1 base to trimming and J lost 4 bases, with 8 bases between them. This CDR3 spans 13 amino acids. CDR3 DNA sequence: TGTGCCAGCAGCTTAGTAACAGGATACGAGCAGTACTTC. Translated, it gives CASSLVTGYEQYF. The whole variable domain, filled in from reference TRBV7-9 and TRBJ2-7, reads DTGVSQNPRHKITKRGQNVTFRCDPISEHNRLYWYRQTLGQGPEFLTYFQNEAQLEKSRLLSDRFSAERPKGSFSTLEIQRTEQGDSAMYLCASSLVTGYEQYFGPGTRLTVT.